The T cell receptor (beta chain) under discussion was sequenced for a study of shared clonotypes between healthy human individuals. Study-wide background: A couple of female and a few male donors aged 18 to 49 were enrolled. CD8 memory received one plate per donor, CD8 naive two, CD4 memory three and CD4 naive three.

The repertoire was sequenced with immunoSEQ multiplex PCR; TCRdb's copy has only in-frame clones and lacks some. The sample has approximately 600,000 clones, around 96% seen once. Concerning this clone: Its target is unknown.

It was CD45RO-negative cells, positively selected for CCR7, that made up naive CD8 cells, with terminally differentiated effector memory CD45RA+ cells excluded. Trimming removed 4 bases at V and 6 bases at J, with 14 bases between. This CDR3 has 14 residues. From germline, CDR1 is SGHTS and CDR2 YDEGEE. Study conclusions and caveats: Lower generation probabilities were found for non-shared clonotypes than for those shared by all four donors. Among donors, the sharing of clonotypes was expected to be influenced by sequencing depth.

Sequenced input: naive CD8+ T cells sorted from blood. The genes are TRBV5-8 and TRBJ2-1, with D maybe TRBD1 (6 bases). The TCR comes from a woman in her twenties or thirties in good health. The CDR3 coding sequence is TGTGCCAGCAGCCCTTGGACAGACCTCAATGAGCAGTTCTTC. Its translation: CASSPWTDLNEQFF.